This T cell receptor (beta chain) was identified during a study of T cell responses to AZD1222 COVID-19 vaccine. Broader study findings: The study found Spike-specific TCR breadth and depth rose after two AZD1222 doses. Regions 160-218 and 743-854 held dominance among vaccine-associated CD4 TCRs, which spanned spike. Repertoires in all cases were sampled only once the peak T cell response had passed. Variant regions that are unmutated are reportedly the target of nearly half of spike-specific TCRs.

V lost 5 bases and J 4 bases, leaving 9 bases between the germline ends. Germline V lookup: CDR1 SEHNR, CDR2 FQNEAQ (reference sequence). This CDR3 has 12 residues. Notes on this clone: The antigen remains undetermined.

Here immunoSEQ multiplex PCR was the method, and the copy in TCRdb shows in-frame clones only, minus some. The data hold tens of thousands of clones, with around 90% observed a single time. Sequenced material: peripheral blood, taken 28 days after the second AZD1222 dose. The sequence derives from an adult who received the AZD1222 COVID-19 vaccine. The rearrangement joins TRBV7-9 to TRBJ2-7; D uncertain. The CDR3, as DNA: TGTGCCAGCAGCCCCGACACATACGAGCAGTACTTC. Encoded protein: CASSPDTYEQYF.